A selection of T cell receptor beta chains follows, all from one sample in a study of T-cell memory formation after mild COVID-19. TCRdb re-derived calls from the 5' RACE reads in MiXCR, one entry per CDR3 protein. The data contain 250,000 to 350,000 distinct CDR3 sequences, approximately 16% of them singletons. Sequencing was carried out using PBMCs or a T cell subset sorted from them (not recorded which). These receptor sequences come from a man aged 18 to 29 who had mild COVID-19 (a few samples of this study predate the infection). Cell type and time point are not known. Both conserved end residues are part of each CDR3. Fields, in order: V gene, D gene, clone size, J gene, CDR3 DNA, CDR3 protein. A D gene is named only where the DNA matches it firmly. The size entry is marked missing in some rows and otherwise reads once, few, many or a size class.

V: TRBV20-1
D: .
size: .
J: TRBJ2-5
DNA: TGCAGTGCTAGAGCCGCAGGAGTCGGGAAAGAGACCCAGTACTTC
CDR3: CSARAAGVGKETQYF

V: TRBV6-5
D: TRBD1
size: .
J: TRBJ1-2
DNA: TGTGCCAGCAGTTACAGGGGGCTTTACTATGGCTACACCTTC
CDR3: CASSYRGLYYGYTF

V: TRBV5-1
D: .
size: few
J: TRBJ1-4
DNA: TGCGCCAGCAGCTCTGAGGGCCAGCAAGGGGAAAAACTGTTTTTT
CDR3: CASSSEGQQGEKLFF

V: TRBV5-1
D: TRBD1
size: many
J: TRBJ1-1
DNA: TGCGCCAGCAGCTACACAGGGGACACTGAAGCTTTCTTT
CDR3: CASSYTGDTEAFF

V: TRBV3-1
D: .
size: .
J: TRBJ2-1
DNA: TGTGCCAGCAGCCTCACGGGCTCTAATGAGCAGTTCTTC
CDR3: CASSLTGSNEQFF

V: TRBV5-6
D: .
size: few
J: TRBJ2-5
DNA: TGTGCCAGCAGCCCCATGAATAGCTTTCAAGAGACCCAGTACTTC
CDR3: CASSPMNSFQETQYF

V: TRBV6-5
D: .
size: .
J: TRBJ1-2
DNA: TGTGCCAGCAGCCGTACGACGGTATCTAACTATGGCTACACCTTC
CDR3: CASSRTTVSNYGYTF

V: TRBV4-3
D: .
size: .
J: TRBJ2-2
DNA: TGCGCCAGCAGCCAAGCGCGCATGGGGACCGGGGAGCTGTTTTTT
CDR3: CASSQARMGTGELFF

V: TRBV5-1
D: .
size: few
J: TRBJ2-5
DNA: TGCGCCAGCACATACAGGTCGCAAGAGACCCAGTACTTC
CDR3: CASTYRSQETQYF

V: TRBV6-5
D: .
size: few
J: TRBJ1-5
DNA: TGTGCCAGCAGTTACTCCTGGAGCAATCAGCCCCAGCATTTT
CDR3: CASSYSWSNQPQHF

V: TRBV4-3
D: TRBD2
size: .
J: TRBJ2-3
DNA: TGCGCCAGCAGCCACCGCCGGGCGGGGGGCGGGGATACGCAGTATTTT
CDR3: CASSHRRAGGGDTQYF

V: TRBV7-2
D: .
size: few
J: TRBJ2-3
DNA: TGTGCCAGCAGCTTCGACTTTGCGCAGTATTTT
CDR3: CASSFDFAQYF

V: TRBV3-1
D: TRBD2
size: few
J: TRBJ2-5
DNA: TGTGCCAGCAGCCGAAGCGGGACTCAAGAGACCCAGTACTTC
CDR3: CASSRSGTQETQYF

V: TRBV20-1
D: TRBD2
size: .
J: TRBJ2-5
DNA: TGCAGTGAAACTAGCGGGGCCAACCAAGAGACCCAGTACTTC
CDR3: CSETSGANQETQYF

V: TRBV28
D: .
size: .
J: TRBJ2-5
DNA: TGTGCCAGCAGTTCAGCAGGGAGTATTGCCCAGTACTTC
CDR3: CASSSAGSIAQYF

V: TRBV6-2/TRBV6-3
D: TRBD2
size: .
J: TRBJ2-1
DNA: TGTGCCAGCAGCCTAGGGCCCCCGACGAGCGGGGGCGGGGAGCAGTTCTTC
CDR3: CASSLGPPTSGGGEQFF

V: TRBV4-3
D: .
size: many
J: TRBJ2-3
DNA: TGCGCCAGCAGCCTCGCAGGTGGGGATACGCAGTATTTT
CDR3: CASSLAGGDTQYF

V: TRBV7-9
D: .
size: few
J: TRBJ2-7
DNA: TGTGCCGGGGAGGAAGTCCGTCTCTACGAGCAGTACTTC
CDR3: CAGEEVRLYEQYF

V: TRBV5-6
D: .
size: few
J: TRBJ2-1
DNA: TGTGCCAGCAGCCCCCTCCGGGACCAATACAATGAGCAGTTCTTC
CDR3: CASSPLRDQYNEQFF

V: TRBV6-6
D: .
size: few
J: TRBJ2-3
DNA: TGTGCCAGCAGCCGACTAGGCACAGATACGCAGTATTTT
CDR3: CASSRLGTDTQYF

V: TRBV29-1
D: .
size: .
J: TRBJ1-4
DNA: TGCAGCGTTGAACTTCGGGGAAAGGAAGAAAAACTGTTTTTT
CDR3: CSVELRGKEEKLFF

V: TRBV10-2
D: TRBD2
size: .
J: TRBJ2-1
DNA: TGCGCCAGCAGTCCTCTAGCGGGGGGCGGTGAGCAGTTCTTC
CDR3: CASSPLAGGGEQFF

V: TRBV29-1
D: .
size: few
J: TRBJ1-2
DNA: TGCAGCGTTGGGACGGGTGACTATGGCTACACCTTC
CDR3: CSVGTGDYGYTF

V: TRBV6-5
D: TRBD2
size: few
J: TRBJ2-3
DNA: TGTGCCAGCAGTTACTCTGGGACTAGCGGGGAACCAGATACGCAGTATTTT
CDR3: CASSYSGTSGEPDTQYF

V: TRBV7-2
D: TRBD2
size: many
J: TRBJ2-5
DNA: TGTGCCAGCAGCTTAGTATCCGGGGGGATTCCAGAGACCCAGTACTTC
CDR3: CASSLVSGGIPETQYF

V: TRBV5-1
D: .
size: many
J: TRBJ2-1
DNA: TGCGCCAGCAGCTTGGCAGAGAATGCCTACAATGAGCAGTTCTTC
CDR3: CASSLAENAYNEQFF

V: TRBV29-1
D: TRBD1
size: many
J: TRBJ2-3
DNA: TGCAGCGTGGAAACCGGGACAGGGAAGGATACGCAGTATTTT
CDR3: CSVETGTGKDTQYF

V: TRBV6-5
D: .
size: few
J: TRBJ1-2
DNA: TGTGCCAGCAGTCCGTATCTCATTCGGGACACTTCTAACTATGGCTACACCTTC
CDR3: CASSPYLIRDTSNYGYTF

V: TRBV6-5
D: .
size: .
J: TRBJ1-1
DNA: TGTGCCAGCAGTTACGACCGATACACTGAAGCTTTCTTT
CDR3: CASSYDRYTEAFF

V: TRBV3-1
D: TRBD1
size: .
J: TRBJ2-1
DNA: TGTGCCAGCAGCGATACAGGGGGCCCGTCCTACAATGAGCAGTTCTTC
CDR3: CASSDTGGPSYNEQFF

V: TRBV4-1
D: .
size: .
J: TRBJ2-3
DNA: TGCGCCAGTCGAAGGTCGGCGGTTTCCTTTAGCACAGATACGCAGTATTTT
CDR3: CASRRSAVSFSTDTQYF

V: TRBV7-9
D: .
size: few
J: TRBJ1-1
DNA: TGTGCCAGCAGCCAAGGGGCCCGGGAAGCTTTCTTT
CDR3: CASSQGAREAFF

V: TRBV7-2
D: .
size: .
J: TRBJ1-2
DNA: TGTGGCAGCAGCGAACAGGGAAATGGCTACACCTTC
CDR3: CGSSEQGNGYTF

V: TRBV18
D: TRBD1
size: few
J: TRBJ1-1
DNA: TGTGCCAGCTCCCCGAGGGACAGGCTGCTGAACACTGAAGCTTTCTTT
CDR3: CASSPRDRLLNTEAFF

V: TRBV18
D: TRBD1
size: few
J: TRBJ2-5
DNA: TGTGCCAGCTCACCGGGGACAGAAGAGACCCAGTACTTC
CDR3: CASSPGTEETQYF

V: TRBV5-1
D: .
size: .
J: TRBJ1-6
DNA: TGCGCCAGCAGCTTGCAGAGCTCCTATAATTCACCCCTCCACTTT
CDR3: CASSLQSSYNSPLHF

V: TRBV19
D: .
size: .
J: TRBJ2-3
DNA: TGTGCCAGTAGTACTCCGGGGCGAGATACGCAGTATTTT
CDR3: CASSTPGRDTQYF

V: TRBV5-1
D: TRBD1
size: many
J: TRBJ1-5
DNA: TGCGCCAGCAGCTTGGGGACAGGGGGCGGCAATCAGCCCCAGCATTTT
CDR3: CASSLGTGGGNQPQHF

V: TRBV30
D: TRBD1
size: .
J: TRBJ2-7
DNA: TGTGCCTGGACCGGACAGGCCTACGAGCAGTACTTC
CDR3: CAWTGQAYEQYF

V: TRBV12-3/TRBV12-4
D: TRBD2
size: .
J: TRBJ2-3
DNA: TGTGCCAGCAGTTTACCTCCACTAGCGGGGGTGGATACGCAGTATTTT
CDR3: CASSLPPLAGVDTQYF

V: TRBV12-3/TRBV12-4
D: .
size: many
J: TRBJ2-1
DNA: TGTGCCAGCAGTTTCCGCACGGGGGAGCAGTTCTTC
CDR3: CASSFRTGEQFF

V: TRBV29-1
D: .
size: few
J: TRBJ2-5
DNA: TGCAGCGCCCCGGTTTTAGGGGATGAGACCCAGTACTTC
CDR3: CSAPVLGDETQYF

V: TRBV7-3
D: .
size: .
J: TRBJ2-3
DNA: TGTGCCAGCAGCTTAACGGAAGACGGGGGCCGCACAGATACGCAGTATTTT
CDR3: CASSLTEDGGRTDTQYF

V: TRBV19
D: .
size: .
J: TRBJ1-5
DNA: TGTGCCAGTAGCAACAGGAAGGAAGAGCCCCAGCATTTT
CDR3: CASSNRKEEPQHF

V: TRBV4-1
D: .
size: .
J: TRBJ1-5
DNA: TGCGCCAGCACTCAGGGCCCTTCCAGGCAGCCCCAGCATTTT
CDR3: CASTQGPSRQPQHF

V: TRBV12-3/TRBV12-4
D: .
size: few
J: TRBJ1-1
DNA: TGTGCCAGCAGTATTATGGACACTGAAGCTTTCTTT
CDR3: CASSIMDTEAFF

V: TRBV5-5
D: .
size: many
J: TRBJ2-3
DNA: TGTGCCAGCAGCTTGGACGGGTACACAGATACGCAGTATTTT
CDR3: CASSLDGYTDTQYF

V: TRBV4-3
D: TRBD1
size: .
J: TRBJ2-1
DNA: TGCGCCAGCAGCCAAACTACAGGGGACCTTTACAATGAGCAGTTCTTC
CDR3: CASSQTTGDLYNEQFF

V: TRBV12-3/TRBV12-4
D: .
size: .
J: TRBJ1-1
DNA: TGTGCCAGCAGCCTGCGCCCAGCGAACACTGAAGCTTTCTTT
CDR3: CASSLRPANTEAFF

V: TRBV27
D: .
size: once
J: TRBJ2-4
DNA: TGTGCCAGCAGTTTACACTCCGCGGGGTTGGGGGGAAGACTAGCCAAAAACATTCAGTACTTC
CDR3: CASSLHSAGLGGRLAKNIQYF

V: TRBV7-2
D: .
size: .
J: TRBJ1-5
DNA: TGTGCCAGCAGCGCTACCATGGAGATCGCGCCCCAGCATTTT
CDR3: CASSATMEIAPQHF